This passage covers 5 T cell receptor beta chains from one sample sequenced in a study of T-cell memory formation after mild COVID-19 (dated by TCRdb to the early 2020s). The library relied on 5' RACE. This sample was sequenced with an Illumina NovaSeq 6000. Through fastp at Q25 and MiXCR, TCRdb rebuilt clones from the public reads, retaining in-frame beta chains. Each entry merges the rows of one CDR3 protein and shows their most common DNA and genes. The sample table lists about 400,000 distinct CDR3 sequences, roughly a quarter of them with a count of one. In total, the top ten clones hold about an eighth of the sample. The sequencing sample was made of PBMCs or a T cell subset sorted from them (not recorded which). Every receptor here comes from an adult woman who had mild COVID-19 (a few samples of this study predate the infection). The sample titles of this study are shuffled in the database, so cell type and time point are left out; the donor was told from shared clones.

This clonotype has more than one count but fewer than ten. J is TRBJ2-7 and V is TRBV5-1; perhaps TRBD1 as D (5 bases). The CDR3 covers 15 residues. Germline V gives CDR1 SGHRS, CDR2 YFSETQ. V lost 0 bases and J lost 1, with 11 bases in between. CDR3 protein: CASSLDRPRSYEQYF. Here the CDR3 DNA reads TGCGCCAGCAGCTTGGACAGGCCGAGGTCCTACGAGCAGTACTTC.

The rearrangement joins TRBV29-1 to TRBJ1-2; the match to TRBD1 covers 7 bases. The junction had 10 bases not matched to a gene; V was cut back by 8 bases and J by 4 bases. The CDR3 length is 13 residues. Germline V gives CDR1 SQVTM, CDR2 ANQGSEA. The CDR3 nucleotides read TGCAGCCACGGGTCCCCAGGGGGCTATGGCTACACCTTC. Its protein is CSHGSPGGYGYTF.

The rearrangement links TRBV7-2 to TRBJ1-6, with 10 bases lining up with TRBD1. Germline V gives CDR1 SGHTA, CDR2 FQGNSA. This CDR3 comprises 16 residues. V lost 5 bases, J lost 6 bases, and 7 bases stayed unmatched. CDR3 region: CASSARQGASNSPLHF. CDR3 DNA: TGTGCCAGCAGCGCACGACAGGGGGCTAGTAATTCACCCCTCCACTTT. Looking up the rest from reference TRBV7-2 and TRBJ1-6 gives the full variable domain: GAGVSQSPSNKVTEKGKDVELRCDPISGHTALYWYRQSLGQGLEFLIYFQGNSAPDKSGLPSDRFSAERTGGSVSTLTIQRTQQEDSAVYLCASSARQGASNSPLHFGNGTRLTVT.

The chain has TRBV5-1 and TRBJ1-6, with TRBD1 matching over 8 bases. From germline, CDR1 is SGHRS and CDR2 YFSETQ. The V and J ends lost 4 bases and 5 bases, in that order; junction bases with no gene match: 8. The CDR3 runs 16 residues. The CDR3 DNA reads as TGCGCCAGCAGCCGTATCCCGGGACAGGATAATTCACCCCTCCACTTT. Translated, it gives CASSRIPGQDNSPLHF.

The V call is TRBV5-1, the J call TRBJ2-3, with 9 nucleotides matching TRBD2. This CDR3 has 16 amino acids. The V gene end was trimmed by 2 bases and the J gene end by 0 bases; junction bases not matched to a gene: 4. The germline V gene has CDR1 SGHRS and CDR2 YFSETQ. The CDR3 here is CASSFGGRASTDTQYF. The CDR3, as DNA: TGCGCCAGCAGCTTCGGCGGGAGGGCCAGCACAGATACGCAGTATTTT. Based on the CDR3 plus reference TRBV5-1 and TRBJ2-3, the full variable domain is KAGVTQTPRYLIKTRGQQVTLSCSPISGHRSVSWYQQTPGQGLQFLFEYFSETQRNKGNFPGRFSGRQFSNSRSEMNVSTLELGDSALYLCASSFGGRASTDTQYFGPGTRLTVL.